Each of the 9 T cell receptor beta chains below was sequenced from the same sample in a study of blood T cell repertoires in COVID-19. The assay was immunoSEQ multiplex PCR, and TCRdb's table has in-frame clones only and misses some. The sample gives approximately 150,000 clones, roughly 81% of which show up once; around 2.9% is in the top ten. Material for sequencing was peripheral blood. These receptors all stem from a woman over 75 with COVID-19, enrolled during active disease.

The DNA of the CDR3 is TGTGCCAGCAGAACTGGACAGGGGGCGGATCAGCCCCAGCATTTT. Amino acids: CASRTGQGADQPQHF. The rearrangement links TRBV6-5 to TRBJ1-5; 11 bases are shared with TRBD1. V trimming: 6 bases; J trimming: 5 bases; junction bases outside the gene matches: 6. Germline V gene data show CDR1 as MNHEY and CDR2 as SVGAGI. The CDR3 consists of 15 residues.

CDR3 region: CSARGWETQYF. CDR3 DNA sequence: TGCAGTGCTAGGGGCTGGGAGACCCAGTACTTC. The rearrangement joins TRBV20-1 to TRBJ2-5; D not resolved. CDR1 and CDR2 from the germline V gene are DFQATT and SNEGSKA (reference sequence). Trimming shortened V by 3 bases and J by 5 bases, and 7 bases separated the two germline ends. The CDR3 extends over 11 amino acids.

J is TRBJ2-7 and V is TRBV19; D is uncertain. Trimming cost V 5 bases and J 0 bases, with 8 bases left between them. The CDR3 spans 13 residues. CDR1 and CDR2 from the germline V gene are LNHDA and SQIVND (reference sequence). The CDR3 nucleotides are TGTGCCAGTAGTCCTCGGGTCTCCTACGAGCAGTACTTC. Translated, it gives CASSPRVSYEQYF.

The rearrangement joins TRBV7-2 to TRBJ2-1; a possible D gene is TRBD2 (6 bases). This CDR3 contains 15 residues. Per the germline V gene, CDR1 is SGHTA and CDR2 is FQGNSA. The germline V and J ends were trimmed by 5 bases and 7 bases, with 18 bases remaining between them. The CDR3 bases are TGTGCCAGCAGCCGCCTCGCAGGGACTCTAAATGAGCAGTTCTTC. It translates to CASSRLAGTLNEQFF.

This chain connects TRBV6-6 to TRBJ2-1, with 9 bases identical to TRBD1. The CDR3 consists of 15 residues. Germline-derived CDR1 and CDR2 are MNHNY and SVGAGI (reference sequence). The J segment lost 4 bases and the V segment lost 5 bases, leaving 6 bases of the junction unmatched. The CDR3 here is CASSKQGASYNEQFF. The CDR3 bases are TGTGCCAGCAGTAAACAGGGGGCATCGTACAATGAGCAGTTCTTC.

CDR3 nucleotide sequence: TGTGCCAGCAGCCTTTGGACTAGTGCGCAGTATTTT. It encodes CASSLWTSAQYF. V and J are TRBV11-2 and TRBJ2-3; 7 positions match TRBD2. This CDR3 comprises 12 residues. The junction had 6 bases not matched to a gene; V was cut back by 5 bases and J by 10 bases. CDR1 is SGHAT and CDR2 is FQNNGV in the germline V gene.

This clone was counted a single time. The chain carries TRBV6-5 and TRBJ2-1, with 8 positions matching TRBD1. The germline gives CDR1 MNHEY, CDR2 SVGAGI. V shed 8 bases, J shed 5 bases, and the junction held 5 bases outside the gene matches. The CDR3 runs to 13 residues. CDR3 sequence reads: CASRGQVDNEQFF. CDR3 coding DNA: TGTGCCAGCCGGGGACAGGTAGACAATGAGCAGTTCTTC.

CDR3 sequence reads: CASSPPGGRTDTQYF. The CDR3 nucleotides read TGTGCCAGCAGTCCCCCCGGCGGCCGCACAGATACGCAGTATTTT. The chain recombines TRBV6-5 with TRBJ2-3; no clear D. Trimming pared 5 bases from V and 1 base from J, leaving 13 bases between. CDR1 is MNHEY and CDR2 is SVGAGI in the germline V gene. This CDR3 is 15 amino acids long.

This clone was seen just once. The CDR3 DNA sequence: TGTGCCAGCAGTATTAGCAGGGACACTGAAGCTTTCTTT. This codes for CASSISRDTEAFF. The genes are TRBV2 and TRBJ1-1; tentatively, D is TRBD1 (5 bases). The ends were cut back, 5 bases at V and 3 bases at J, with 10 bases in the middle. In germline, CDR1 is SNHLY, CDR2 FYNNEI. The CDR3 has 13 residues. Filled out from reference TRBV2 and TRBJ1-1, the complete variable domain reads EPEVTQTPSHQVTQMGQEVILRCVPISNHLYFYWYRQILGQKVEFLVSFYNNEISEKSEIFDDQFSVERPDGSNFTLKIRSTKLEDSAMYFCASSISRDTEAFFGQGTRLTVV.